The 31 T cell receptor beta chains below were found in one sample sequenced in a study of blood T cell repertoires in COVID-19. Profiling relied on immunoSEQ multiplex PCR, and the TCRdb table lists in-frame clones only, not all of them. The repertoire holds some 75,000 clones, more than 70% seen once, with roughly 13% in the top ten. Source material: peripheral blood. These receptor sequences come from a man aged 50-60 years with COVID-19, enrolled during active disease.

The chain links TRBV28 to TRBJ2-2; 14 bases match TRBD2. This CDR3 contains 18 residues. V was pared by 3 bases and J by 4 bases, with 7 bases of the junction left unmatched. Germline V CDR1 and CDR2: MDHEN, SYDVKM. DNA of the CDR3: TGTGCCAGCAGTTTCGGCGGGACTAGCGGGAGAGCCACCGGGGAGCTGTTTTTT. Translating gives CASSFGGTSGRATGELFF.

This rearrangement joins TRBV6-2 or TRBV6-3 to TRBJ2-1, with 9 bases fitting TRBD2. The CDR3 sequence is 16 residues long. V was pared by 5 bases and J by 0 bases, with 5 bases of the junction left unmatched. CDR1 is MNHEY and CDR2 is SVGEGT in the germline V gene. CDR3 DNA: TGTGCCAGCAGTGCGACTAGCGGCGGCTCCTACAATGAGCAGTTCTTC. The encoded protein is CASSATSGGSYNEQFF.

The chain joins TRBV28 to TRBJ1-2; D gene unclear. Trimming stripped 4 bases from V and 4 bases from J, with 4 bases between. CDR1 and CDR2 from the germline V gene are MDHEN and SYDVKM. The length of the CDR3 is 11 residues. The CDR3 DNA reads TGTGCCAGCAGTTCCCTCTATGGCTACACCTTC. Translated, it gives CASSSLYGYTF.

This chain joins TRBV20-1 and TRBJ1-4, with D maybe TRBD1 (5 bases). V was clipped by 3 bases and J by 3 bases, with 11 bases between them. This CDR3 has 14 residues. Germline CDR1 and CDR2: DFQATT and SNEGSKA (reference sequence). As DNA, the CDR3 is TGCAGTGCTAGTCAGGGTGGGTCTAATGAAAAACTGTTTTTT. This gives the protein CSASQGGSNEKLFF.

The rearrangement joins TRBV27 to TRBJ1-2; 8 bases match TRBD1. V lost 0 bases to trimming and J lost 7 bases; unmatched junction nucleotides: 10. The CDR3 length is 16 residues. Germline V lookup: CDR1 MNHEY, CDR2 SMNVEV (reference sequence). In DNA form, the CDR3 reads TGTGCCAGCAGTTTATCACAAATGTGGACAGGGTCTGGCTACACCTTC. It specifies CASSLSQMWTGSGYTF.

This clone has only a few counts. The rearrangement joins TRBV3-1 (or the pseudogene TRBV3-2) to TRBJ1-3; TRBD1 aligns across 7 bases. In germline, CDR1 is LGHDT, CDR2 YNNKEL (reference sequence). The CDR3 loop spans 17 amino acids. Germline trimming cut 0 bases from V and 0 bases from J; bases unmatched to any gene: 5. The CDR3 spells CASSQDTQGSSGNTIYF. CDR3 nucleotide sequence: TGTGCCAGCAGCCAAGACACACAGGGGAGCTCTGGAAACACCATATATTTT.

The chain is built from TRBV20-1 and TRBJ2-1; the match to TRBD2 covers 12 bases. The germline gives CDR1 DFQATT, CDR2 SNEGSKA (reference sequence). This CDR3 has 15 residues. V was clipped by 3 bases and J by 7 bases; unmatched bases: 7. The CDR3 DNA sequence: TGCAGTGCTAGTGTTCTAGCGGGAGGGCCAAATGAGCAGTTCTTC. Translated: CSASVLAGGPNEQFF.

The rearrangement uses TRBV19 and TRBJ2-6; D is possibly TRBD2 (6 bases). CDR1 and CDR2 (germline): LNHDA, SQIVND (reference sequence). Trimming took off 7 bases at V and 0 bases at J, with 13 bases between the two ends. The CDR3 is 16 amino acids. The CDR3 here is CASNGGSPSGANVLTF. In DNA, the CDR3 is TGTGCCAGTAACGGGGGAAGTCCCTCTGGGGCCAACGTCCTGACTTTC.

The gene calls are TRBV19 and TRBJ2-1; perhaps TRBD1 as D (5 bases). Germline-derived CDR1 and CDR2 are LNHDA and SQIVND (reference sequence). V lost 3 bases, J lost 1 base, and 10 bases lay in between. This CDR3 contains 15 residues. In DNA form, the CDR3 reads TGTGCCAGTAGTATGAGCAGGGTGTCCTACAATGAGCAGTTCTTC. Translation: CASSMSRVSYNEQFF.

This sequence joins TRBV6-5 and TRBJ1-6; D remains ambiguous. The germline V gene has CDR1 MNHEY and CDR2 SVGAGI. Trimming took off 7 bases at V and 3 bases at J, with 10 bases between the two ends. The CDR3 has 14 residues. CDR3 nucleotides: TGTGCCAGCACCCAAGAGGGCTATAATTCACCCCTCCACTTT. This sequence encodes CASTQEGYNSPLHF.

The V call is TRBV6-2 or TRBV6-3, the J call TRBJ2-2, with 12 bases aligning to TRBD1. Germline assignment: CDR1 MNHEY and CDR2 SVGEGT. The CDR3 runs to 15 residues. V gave up 5 bases and J gave up 6 bases; unmatched junction bases: 4. The CDR3 region has the DNA TGTGCCAGCAGTAAGGGACAGGGGGCCTCCGGGGAGCTGTTTTTT. Its protein product is CASSKGQGASGELFF.

The gene calls are TRBV3-1 (or the pseudogene TRBV3-2) and TRBJ1-3, with unresolved D. Germline CDR1 LGHDT, CDR2 YNNKEL (reference sequence). V lost 2 bases and J 3 bases, leaving 8 bases between the germline ends. The CDR3 has 14 amino acids. The CDR3 region is CASSQRGDGNTIYF. As DNA, the CDR3 is TGTGCCAGCAGCCAACGGGGAGATGGAAACACCATATATTTT.

This chain joins TRBV5-1 and TRBJ2-7; TRBD1 matches 9 bases. Germline V gene lookup returns CDR1 SGHRS and CDR2 YFSETQ. The CDR3 has 16 amino acids. V was pared by 4 bases and J by 1 base, with 9 bases of the junction left unmatched. As DNA, the CDR3 is TGCGCCAGCAGCCCCGCCACAGGGGGCGCATCCTACGAGCAGTACTTC. This gives the protein CASSPATGGASYEQYF.

This chain uses TRBV19 with TRBJ1-2, with D possibly being TRBD1 (6 bases). Germline V gene data show CDR1 as LNHDA and CDR2 as SQIVND (reference sequence). The ends were cut back, 6 bases at V and 8 bases at J, with 19 bases in the middle. CDR3 size: 14 residues. In DNA, the CDR3 is TGTGCCAGTAGCCCGCCGACAGGCCGGGGAGGCTACACCTTC. Encoded protein: CASSPPTGRGGYTF.

The gene calls are TRBV19 and TRBJ2-5; tentatively, D is TRBD2 (6 bases). The CDR3 sequence is 13 residues long. The germline CDR1 and CDR2 sequences are LNHDA and SQIVND (reference sequence). V was pared by 5 bases and J by 2 bases, with 9 bases between. CDR3 protein: CASSGTPQETQYF. Written as DNA, the CDR3 is TGTGCCAGTAGTGGGACTCCTCAAGAGACCCAGTACTTC.

The chain recombines TRBV6-5 with TRBJ2-2; 7 nucleotides agree with TRBD2. CDR1 MNHEY and CDR2 SVGAGI come from the germline V gene. This CDR3 comprises 15 residues. Trimming at V came to 7 bases and at J to 3 bases, leaving 8 bases not matched to a gene. The CDR3 loop reads CASTSISGDTGELFF. CDR3 bases: TGTGCCAGCACTTCGATAAGCGGGGACACCGGGGAGCTGTTTTTT.

A few counts support this clone. In nucleotides, the CDR3 is TGCGCCAGCAGCCAAAACCGACTAGCGGGAGGGCCGATCCCCTACGAGCAGTACTTC. Its translation is CASSQNRLAGGPIPYEQYF. The V call is TRBV4-1, the J call TRBJ2-7, with 14 bases aligning to TRBD2. V lost 2 bases to trimming and J lost 2 bases; unmatched junction nucleotides: 11. The CDR3 has 19 residues. CDR1 and CDR2 from the germline V gene are MGHRA and YSYEKL.

The J gene is TRBJ2-5, the V gene TRBV7-9, with D possibly being TRBD2 (6 bases). The CDR3 spans 14 residues. The germline V gene encodes CDR1 SEHNR and CDR2 FQNEAQ (reference sequence). V was trimmed by 6 bases and J by 3 bases, leaving 14 bases between them. CDR3 sequence: CASSSGTLEETQYF. In DNA form, the CDR3 reads TGTGCCAGCAGTTCCGGGACTCTGGAAGAGACCCAGTACTTC.

This chain connects TRBV15 to TRBJ2-1; a possible D gene is TRBD2 (6 bases). The ends were cut back, 1 base at V and 7 bases at J, with 20 bases in the middle. This CDR3 region has 17 residues. Germline CDR1 and CDR2: LNHNV and YYDKDF (reference sequence). DNA of the CDR3: TGTGCCACCAGCAGAGTGACGACGGGAGAGGTGAGGAATGAGCAGTTCTTC. Encoded protein: CATSRVTTGEVRNEQFF.

The chain joins TRBV21-1 to TRBJ1-1; the D call in the table, TRBD1, was not verified against the DNA. TRBV21-1 is a pseudogene. The CDR3 is made up of 14 amino acids. The CDR3 DNA follows: TGTGCCAGCAGCCCCCTGGACAGTTGCACTGAAGCTTTCTTT. It specifies CASSPLDSCTEAFF.

J is TRBJ2-1 and V is TRBV7-6; 10 bases agree with TRBD1. Trimming removed 5 bases from V and 8 bases from J; junction bases left unmatched: 18. The V gene's germline CDR1 is SGHVS and CDR2 FNYEAQ. The CDR3 has 18 residues. The CDR3 nucleotides read TGTGCCAGCAGCGCACAACTCCGGGACAGGGGTCAGGGGGATGAGCAGTTCTTC. Translating gives CASSAQLRDRGQGDEQFF.

This chain uses TRBV27 with TRBJ1-3; 8 bases match TRBD1. With 9 bases clipped from V and 1 base from J, the junction kept 2 bases outside the gene matches. Germline loops: CDR1 MNHEY, CDR2 SMNVEV (reference sequence). The CDR3 extends over 13 amino acids. The CDR3 DNA reads as TGTGCCAGTTGGACAGGGTCTGGAAACACCATATATTTT. It translates to CASWTGSGNTIYF.

This clone is a singleton in its sample. The rearrangement links TRBV30 to TRBJ1-5, with 8 positions matching TRBD1. Germline CDR1 reads GTSNPN; CDR2 reads SVGIG (reference sequence). The CDR3 spans 13 residues. The trim removed 8 bases at V and 5 bases at J, leaving 8 bases unmatched. The CDR3 DNA sequence: TGTGCCCACGGACAGGGAACGGATCAGCCCCAGCATTTT. Translated, it gives CAHGQGTDQPQHF.

This clone was seen a few times. The chain combines TRBV5-1 with TRBJ2-6; 10 positions match TRBD1. Germline CDR1 is SGHRS and CDR2 is YFSETQ. V was clipped by 3 bases and J by 0 bases; unmatched bases: 3. The CDR3 is 17 residues long. CDR3: CASSSGTGVSGANVLTF. The DNA for the CDR3 is TGCGCCAGCAGCTCCGGGACAGGGGTCTCTGGGGCCAACGTCCTGACTTTC.

V usage is TRBV29-1 and J usage is TRBJ2-5; 10 bases line up with TRBD1. Per germline, CDR1 SQVTM and CDR2 ANQGSEA. With 5 bases clipped from V and 5 bases from J, the junction kept 8 bases outside the gene matches. The CDR3 has 14 residues. The CDR3 is CSVRTGGSGETQYF. The CDR3 coding sequence is TGCAGCGTTCGGACAGGGGGGAGCGGGGAGACCCAGTACTTC.

The V and J genes are TRBV3-1 (or the pseudogene TRBV3-2) and TRBJ2-7; the match to TRBD2 covers 10 bases. The V gene's germline CDR1 is LGHDT and CDR2 YNNKEL (reference sequence). The junction had 6 bases not matched to a gene; V was cut back by 3 bases and J by 4 bases. The CDR3 sequence is 15 residues long. The CDR3 sequence is CASSQGTSASYEQYF. The CDR3 bases are TGTGCCAGCAGCCAGGGGACTAGCGCAAGTTACGAGCAGTACTTC.

J is TRBJ1-5 and V is TRBV9; a possible D gene is TRBD1 (5 bases). CDR1 is SGDLS and CDR2 is YYNGEE in the germline V gene. Trimming took 0 bases from V and 0 from J, leaving 7 bases between them. The CDR3 sequence is 15 residues long. As DNA, the CDR3 is TGTGCCAGCAGCGTAGGACAGCATAGCAATCAGCCCCAGCATTTT. It specifies CASSVGQHSNQPQHF. The whole variable domain, remainder taken from reference TRBV9 and TRBJ1-5, is DSGVTQTPKHLITATGQRVTLRCSPRSGDLSVYWYQQSLDQGLQFLIQYYNGEERAKGNILERFSAQQFPDLHSELNLSSLELGDSALYFCASSVGQHSNQPQHFGDGTRLSIL.

The rearrangement links TRBV7-9 to TRBJ1-4; D is uncertain. From germline, CDR1 is SEHNR and CDR2 FQNEAQ (reference sequence). The ends were cut back, 1 base at V and 10 bases at J, with 10 bases in the middle. The CDR3 runs 13 residues. The CDR3 here is CASSLDSRGKLFF. CDR3 bases: TGTGCCAGCAGCTTAGACTCGCGGGGAAAACTGTTTTTT.

About this clone: Other DNA sequences in this sample translate to the same CDR3. The chain links TRBV5-1 to TRBJ1-1; no reliable D call. Germline values: CDR1 SGHRS, CDR2 YFSETQ. The CDR3 length is 13 residues. V was clipped by 1 base and J by 3 bases, with 7 bases between them. In DNA form, the CDR3 reads TGCGCCAGCAGCTTGACAGCACACACTGAAGCTTTCTTT. Translation: CASSLTAHTEAFF.

The V call is TRBV19, the J call TRBJ1-1; D is unresolved. Trimming left V 6 bases short and J 1 base short, with 9 bases between. CDR3 length equals 13 residues. CDR1 is LNHDA, CDR2 SQIVND, per germline (reference sequence). Here the CDR3 DNA reads TGTGCCAGTAGGAGGGATAAGAACACTGAAGCTTTCTTT. Translating it yields CASRRDKNTEAFF.

The chain is built from TRBV19 and TRBJ2-7; 14 positions match TRBD2. The trim removed 5 bases at V and 6 bases at J, leaving 6 bases unmatched. Germline assignment: CDR1 LNHDA and CDR2 SQIVND (reference sequence). CDR3 length: 15 residues. For the CDR3, the DNA is TGTGCCAGTAGTCGACTAGCGGGAGGGCCTTCCGAGCAGTACTTC. This codes for CASSRLAGGPSEQYF.